Each of the 32 T cell receptor beta chains below was sequenced from the same sample in a study of PD-L1 blockade in urothelial cancer. Some clones are missing from TCRdb's copy, which holds only in-frame ones; the method was immunoSEQ multiplex PCR. The table lists some 110,000 clones, around 88% of them singletons. Time point: peripheral blood 6 weeks after treatment start. The source was PBMCs, collected around atezolizumab (anti-PD-L1) treatment. The receptor source for this set is a man aged 60-69 years with urothelial cancer.

Only one count was recorded for this clone. The rearrangement uses TRBV5-5 and TRBJ1-4; 8 bases line up with TRBD1. From germline, CDR1 is SGHKS and CDR2 YYEKEE (reference sequence). The ends lost 3 bases at V and 8 bases at J; junction bases unmatched: 3. The CDR3 contains 13 residues. The CDR3 DNA reads TGTGCCAGCAGCTCGACAGGGGTCGAAAAACTGTTTTTT. As protein: CASSSTGVEKLFF.

The V and J genes are TRBV9 and TRBJ2-1, with 8 bases fitting TRBD2. This CDR3 is built from 16 residues. Germline CDR1 and CDR2: SGDLS and YYNGEE. Trimming at V came to 4 bases and at J to 7 bases, leaving 13 bases not matched to a gene. CDR3 in DNA: TGTGCCAGCAGCACACTCGGGGGGGGGTTGAGGAATGAGCAGTTCTTC. Its protein is CASSTLGGGLRNEQFF.

This clone occurred a few times. This sequence joins TRBV7-9 and TRBJ1-1, with D unclear. CDR3 length: 12 residues. V shed 1 base and J shed 11 bases, with 11 bases lying between them. CDR1 and CDR2 from the germline V gene are SEHNR and FQNEAQ (reference sequence). The CDR3 nucleotides read TGTGCCAGCAGCTTAGGGGCTGGGCGCGCTTTCTTT. It yields the protein CASSLGAGRAFF. Full variable domain (missing parts from reference TRBV7-9 and TRBJ1-1): DTGVSQNPRHKITKRGQNVTFRCDPISEHNRLYWYRQTLGQGPEFLTYFQNEAQLEKSRLLSDRFSAERPKGSFSTLEIQRTEQGDSAMYLCASSLGAGRAFFGQGTRLTVV.

This clone was picked up one time. This chain joins TRBV19 and TRBJ2-7; 7 bases agree with TRBD1. J gave up 2 bases and V 4 bases, and 8 bases lay outside the gene matches. In germline, CDR1 is LNHDA, CDR2 SQIVND (reference sequence). This CDR3 region has 15 residues. The CDR3 here is CASSTETGRPYEQYF. CDR3 coding DNA: TGTGCCAGTAGTACCGAGACAGGGAGACCCTACGAGCAGTACTTC. Together with reference TRBV19 and TRBJ2-7, the CDR3 gives the full variable domain: DGGITQSPKYLFRKEGQNVTLSCEQNLNHDAMYWYRQDPGQGLRLIYYSQIVNDFQKGDIAEGYSVSREKKESFPLTVTSAQKNPTAFYLCASSTETGRPYEQYFGPGTRLTVT.

The J gene is TRBJ2-2, the V gene TRBV19, with 7 bases lining up with TRBD2. V shed 2 bases and J 1 base; nucleotides not matched to a gene: 4. Germline V gene data show CDR1 as LNHDA and CDR2 as SQIVND (reference sequence). The CDR3 extends over 16 amino acids. In nucleotides, the CDR3 is TGTGCCAGTAGTATACTGGCTAGCGGGAACACCGGGGAGCTGTTTTTT. Translated: CASSILASGNTGELFF.

V usage is TRBV6-5 and J usage is TRBJ2-5; TRBD1 agrees at 8 bases. CDR1 is MNHEY, CDR2 SVGAGI, per germline. V dropped 4 bases and J dropped 5; count of bases not matched to a gene: 9. This CDR3 spans 15 amino acids. CDR3 sequence: CASSSDRVRGETQYF. CDR3 nucleotides: TGTGCCAGCAGTTCGGACAGGGTCCGAGGGGAGACCCAGTACTTC.

The chain couples TRBV7-2 to TRBJ1-2, with D possibly matching TRBD1 (6 bases). The V end was cut by 5 bases, the J end by 6 bases, with 19 bases between. Germline V lookup: CDR1 SGHTA, CDR2 FQGNSA. The CDR3 has 15 residues. For the CDR3, the DNA is TGTGCCAGCAGCGTGACACAGGGTTTAAGAGATGGCTACACCTTC. Encoded protein: CASSVTQGLRDGYTF.

V and J are TRBV7-8 and TRBJ2-2; D perhaps matches TRBD1 (6 bases). The V gene's germline CDR1 is SGHVS and CDR2 FQNEAQ. The CDR3 totals 17 residues. V lost 1 base, J lost 1 base, and 13 bases lay in between. The CDR3 DNA reads TGTGCCAGCAGCTTAGTCGCAGGGGCGGTGAACACCGGGGAGCTGTTTTTT. Protein: CASSLVAGAVNTGELFF.

This chain links TRBV11-3 with TRBJ1-4; no clear D gene. Germline lookup yields CDR1 SGHNT and CDR2 YENEEA. The V gene lost 4 bases and the J gene lost 5 bases, with 8 bases spanning the gap. The CDR3 sequence is 13 residues long. CDR3 residues: CASSSSINEKLFF. The CDR3 region has the DNA TGTGCCAGCAGCTCTTCTATCAATGAAAAACTGTTTTTT.

This clone was counted many times. The chain is built from TRBV14 and TRBJ1-2; no firm D call. With 4 bases removed from V and 0 bases from J, the gap between germline ends came to 12 bases. CDR1 is SGHDN, CDR2 FVKESK, per germline. The CDR3 extends over 15 amino acids. As DNA, the CDR3 is TGTGCCAGCAGCCGGGCTTCCCAGGCTAACTATGGCTACACCTTC. It is translated as CASSRASQANYGYTF.

The rearrangement uses TRBV2 and TRBJ2-2, with TRBD1 identical over 7 bases. From germline, CDR1 is SNHLY and CDR2 FYNNEI. The CDR3 contains 17 residues. Trimming at V came to 7 bases and at J to 1 base, leaving 12 bases not matched to a gene. DNA of the CDR3: TGTGCCAGCACCTGGGCCGGGGACAGCCTGAACACCGGGGAGCTGTTTTTT. Encoded protein: CASTWAGDSLNTGELFF.

In DNA, the CDR3 is TGTGCCAGCAGTGAAGGTCAGGGGGCTAGCAATCAGCCCCAGCATTTT. As protein: CASSEGQGASNQPQHF. The chain joins TRBV6-1 to TRBJ1-5; 8 nucleotides align to TRBD1. This CDR3 is built from 16 residues. The V and J ends lost 1 base and 0 bases, in that order; junction bases with no gene match: 2. Germline V CDR1 and CDR2: MNHNS, SASEGT.

V is TRBV9 and J is TRBJ1-1; D remains ambiguous. The CDR3 covers 18 residues. Trimming pared 2 bases from V and 1 base from J, leaving 21 bases between. CDR1 and CDR2 (germline): SGDLS, YYNGEE. CDR3 protein: CASSVAASSLKSNTEAFF. DNA for the CDR3: TGTGCCAGCAGCGTCGCGGCTTCCTCGTTAAAATCGAACACTGAAGCTTTCTTT.

The chain couples TRBV10-1 to TRBJ2-3, with D possibly matching TRBD1 (5 bases). Trimming removed 6 bases at V and 3 bases at J, with 7 bases between. This CDR3 contains 12 residues. Germline loops: CDR1 WNHNN, CDR2 SYGVQD (reference sequence). Here the CDR3 DNA reads TGCGCCAGCAGCCCAGGGACAGATACGCAGTATTTT. It translates to CASSPGTDTQYF.

This chain joins TRBV15 and TRBJ1-1, with D tentatively TRBD1 (5 bases). This CDR3 spans 13 amino acids. V lost 7 bases and J lost 2, with 11 bases in between. Germline CDR1 LNHNV, CDR2 YYDKDF (reference sequence). The CDR3 sequence: CATNWGPNTEAFF. In DNA, the CDR3 is TGTGCCACCAATTGGGGCCCTAACACTGAAGCTTTCTTT.

J is TRBJ2-7 and V is TRBV5-1, with D perhaps matching TRBD2 (5 bases). The CDR3 has 12 residues. From germline, CDR1 is SGHRS and CDR2 YFSETQ. The germline V and J ends were trimmed by 4 bases and 5 bases, with 10 bases remaining between them. The CDR3 region has the DNA TGCGCCAGCAGCCTGGTGGGAGACGAGCAGTACTTC. The encoded protein is CASSLVGDEQYF.

This sequence joins TRBV4-2 and TRBJ1-1, with D unresolved. Trimming removed 4 bases at V and 3 bases at J, with 9 bases between. From germline, CDR1 is LGHNA and CDR2 YNFKEQ. The CDR3 consists of 13 residues. The CDR3 sequence: CASSRGGDTEAFF. The CDR3 bases are TGTGCCAGCAGCCGCGGCGGTGACACTGAAGCTTTCTTT.

This clone was seen only a few times. The gene calls are TRBV2 and TRBJ2-2; no definite D call. Trimming left V 6 bases short and J 8 bases short, with 7 bases between. Per the germline V gene, CDR1 is SNHLY and CDR2 is FYNNEI. CDR3 length: 11 residues. CDR3 sequence: CASSVGGELFF. The CDR3 DNA follows: TGTGCCAGCAGCGTCGGTGGGGAGCTGTTTTTT.

The V and J genes are TRBV4-2 and TRBJ1-4; the match to TRBD1 covers 9 bases. Germline CDR1 is LGHNA and CDR2 is YNFKEQ. This CDR3 region has 15 residues. The V and J ends lost 5 bases and 7 bases, in that order; junction bases with no gene match: 8. The CDR3 spells CASSSPGQGGEKLFF. CDR3 nucleotide sequence: TGTGCCAGCAGCTCTCCGGGACAGGGTGGTGAAAAACTGTTTTTT.

The chain links TRBV7-9 to TRBJ2-4, with D perhaps matching TRBD2 (7 bases). The V gene's germline CDR1 is SEHNR and CDR2 FQNEAQ (reference sequence). Trimming took 5 bases from V and 1 from J, leaving 18 bases between them. This CDR3 spans 17 amino acids. CDR3: CASSLPGGPNAKNIQYF. CDR3 in DNA: TGTGCCAGCAGCCTCCCCGGGGGGCCGAATGCCAAAAACATTCAGTACTTC.

V is TRBV5-1 and J is TRBJ1-1; TRBD1 might be the D (6 bases). This CDR3 spans 16 amino acids. Trimming cost V 5 bases and J 6 bases, with 23 bases left between them. CDR1 is SGHRS, CDR2 YFSETQ, per germline. The CDR3 loop reads CASRPGSGAGPAEAFF. The CDR3, as DNA: TGCGCCAGCAGGCCGGGATCAGGGGCAGGGCCGGCTGAAGCTTTCTTT.

The gene calls are TRBV5-4 and TRBJ2-2; the D gene is possibly TRBD2 (6 bases). V was cut by 0 bases and J by 1 base, with 13 bases left in between. The CDR3 contains 17 residues. From germline, CDR1 is SGHNT and CDR2 YYREEE (reference sequence). The DNA of the CDR3 is TGTGCCAGCAGCTTGGGCCCTGAGCGGGTGAACACCGGGGAGCTGTTTTTT. Amino acid sequence: CASSLGPERVNTGELFF.

The V call is TRBV7-2, the J call TRBJ1-5; D unresolved. This CDR3 region has 13 residues. The germline CDR1 and CDR2 sequences are SGHTA and FQGNSA. Trimming took 1 base from V and 6 from J, leaving 7 bases between them. CDR3 loop: CASSLGGLQPQHF. CDR3 sequence (DNA): TGTGCCAGCAGCTTAGGTGGGCTTCAGCCCCAGCATTTT.

The DNA of the CDR3 is TGTGCCAGCAGTGAAGCTGCGGGGACCGGGGCCAACGTCCTGACTTTC. Its translation is CASSEAAGTGANVLTF. The gene calls are TRBV6-1 and TRBJ2-6; possibly TRBD2 for D (6 bases). Trimming cost V 0 bases and J 4 bases, with 10 bases left between them. The CDR3 totals 16 residues. CDR1 is MNHNS, CDR2 SASEGT, per germline.

This clone has just one count. The chain uses TRBV29-1 and TRBJ2-3; weak D call: TRBD2 (6 bases). CDR1 is SQVTM and CDR2 is ANQGSEA in the germline V gene. Trimming pared 4 bases from V and 6 bases from J, leaving 14 bases between. The CDR3 spans 13 residues. In nucleotides, the CDR3 is TGCAGCGTTGCGATAGGAGGGGTGGATACGCAGTATTTT. Encoded protein: CSVAIGGVDTQYF.

The CDR3 reads CASSIEGQGAGEQFF. The CDR3 DNA follows: TGTGCCAGTAGTATCGAAGGACAGGGGGCTGGTGAGCAGTTCTTC. The chain recombines TRBV19 with TRBJ2-1; 11 bases agree with TRBD1. Germline trimming cut 3 bases from V and 9 bases from J; bases unmatched to any gene: 7. Germline CDR1 and CDR2: LNHDA and SQIVND (reference sequence). The CDR3 has 15 amino acids. Supplemented by reference TRBV19 and TRBJ2-1, the full variable domain reads DGGITQSPKYLFRKEGQNVTLSCEQNLNHDAMYWYRQDPGQGLRLIYYSQIVNDFQKGDIAEGYSVSREKKESFPLTVTSAQKNPTAFYLCASSIEGQGAGEQFFGPGTRLTVL.

This clone showed up just once. The chain uses TRBV7-2 and TRBJ2-1, with D possibly matching TRBD1 (6 bases). In germline, CDR1 is SGHTA, CDR2 FQGNSA. The V gene lost 4 bases and the J gene lost 6 bases, with 13 bases spanning the gap. CDR3 length: 14 residues. CDR3 amino acids: CASSSTGQTNEQFF. The CDR3 region has the DNA TGTGCCAGCAGCTCGACCGGACAGACCAATGAGCAGTTCTTC.

J is TRBJ2-3 and V is TRBV7-3; no definite D call. Germline CDR1 and CDR2: SGHTA and FQGTGA. This CDR3 has 15 residues. With 2 bases removed from V and 7 bases from J, the gap between germline ends came to 16 bases. CDR3 DNA sequence: TGTGCCAGCAGCTTAGGAGAAGGAGCCTCATATACGCAGTATTTT. It codes for CASSLGEGASYTQYF.

The chain links TRBV7-3 to TRBJ2-3, with TRBD1 matching over 9 bases. The CDR3 contains 15 residues. V shed 5 bases and J 0 bases; nucleotides not matched to a gene: 3. Germline V gives CDR1 SGHTA, CDR2 FQGTGA. The CDR3 coding sequence is TGTGCCAGCAGCGTACAGGGGGCGAGCACAGATACGCAGTATTTT. Translating it yields CASSVQGASTDTQYF.

V and J are TRBV7-6 and TRBJ2-4; D unclear. V dropped 5 bases and J dropped 5 bases, with 13 bases sitting between them. Germline V gene sequence: CDR1 SGHVS, CDR2 FNYEAQ. This CDR3 is 14 amino acids long. CDR3 residues: CASSARGPQNIQYF. The CDR3 DNA reads as TGTGCCAGCAGCGCGCGTGGTCCCCAAAACATTCAGTACTTC.

The chain carries TRBV10-3 and TRBJ2-2; perhaps TRBD1 as D (6 bases). Between the trimmed V and J ends, which lost 4 bases and 0 bases, there was a span of 9 bases. The CDR3 has 15 amino acids. CDR1 and CDR2 (germline): ENHRY, SYGVKD. The CDR3 nucleotides read TGTGCCATCAGTGTCGGGACAACGAACACCGGGGAGCTGTTTTTT. Its protein is CAISVGTTNTGELFF.

Turning to this clone: Sequence at one end of the junction differs from germline and may be a read error. The CDR3 DNA sequence: TGTGCCAGCTCACCACCCGTAGGACTAGCGGGGTACAATGAACAGTTCTTC. Residues: CASSPPVGLAGYNEQFF. J is TRBJ2-1 and V is TRBV18, with 12 bases matching TRBD2. The CDR3 is 17 amino acids. CDR1 and CDR2 from the germline V gene are KGHSH and LQKENI.